The 9 T cell receptor beta chains presented below share a single source sample, sequenced in a study of graft-versus-host responses after intestinal transplantation. Profiling relied on immunoSEQ multiplex PCR, and the TCRdb table lists in-frame clones only, not all of them. Of around 110,000 clones listed, 90% are singletons. Their recognized antigens are unknown. Sample: unstimulated CD4+ T cells sorted from spleen or lymph node cells, taken before intestinal transplant. These receptors were taken from a human donor who received an intestinal transplant.

The chain employs TRBV5-3 and TRBJ2-6; D call uncertain. TRBV5-3 is treated as an ORF (open reading frame) with a function not yet certain. This CDR3 spans 15 amino acids. The V end lost 1 base, the J end lost 0 bases, and 5 bases lay between the germline ends. CDR3 sequence: CARSLSGSGANVLTF. CDR3 in DNA: TGTGCCAGAAGCTTGTCCGGCTCTGGGGCCAACGTCCTGACTTTC.

The chain combines TRBV7-9 with TRBJ1-5; D possibly corresponds to TRBD1 (6 bases). V was shortened by 6 bases and J by 8 bases, with 20 bases between the two germline ends. The CDR3 spans 15 residues. Germline CDR1 and CDR2: SEHNR and FQNEAQ (reference sequence). CDR3 DNA sequence: TGTGCCAGCAGTACCGGGACACTAGTACACGAGCCCCAGCATTTT. As protein: CASSTGTLVHEPQHF.

The chain joins TRBV19 to TRBJ1-1, with D tentatively TRBD1 (5 bases). The V and J ends lost 5 bases and 3 bases respectively, with 16 bases between them. The CDR3 consists of 15 residues. Germline CDR1 is LNHDA and CDR2 is SQIVND (reference sequence). The CDR3 nucleotides read TGTGCCAGTAGTCCAATGACAGTCCTTCACACTGAAGCTTTCTTT. It codes for CASSPMTVLHTEAFF. The variable domain in full, completed from reference TRBV19 and TRBJ1-1, reads DGGITQSPKYLFRKEGQNVTLSCEQNLNHDAMYWYRQDPGQGLRLIYYSQIVNDFQKGDIAEGYSVSREKKESFPLTVTSAQKNPTAFYLCASSPMTVLHTEAFFGQGTRLTVV.

The rearrangement links TRBV7-2 to TRBJ2-2, with D maybe TRBD1 (6 bases). Per germline, CDR1 SGHTA and CDR2 FQGNSA. V lost 1 base and J 2 bases, leaving 11 bases between the germline ends. The length of the CDR3 is 16 residues. The CDR3 reads CASSLVQGLNTGELFF. DNA of the CDR3: TGTGCCAGCAGCTTAGTACAGGGCCTCAACACCGGGGAGCTGTTTTTT.

The rearrangement uses TRBV7-2 and TRBJ2-3; no clear D gene. V dropped 5 bases and J dropped 0 bases, with 15 bases sitting between them. The CDR3 loop spans 16 amino acids. Germline V CDR1 and CDR2: SGHTA, FQGNSA. As DNA, the CDR3 is TGTGCCAGCAGCCAAGTGGTCAGGTCTAGCACAGATACGCAGTATTTT. Translated: CASSQVVRSSTDTQYF.

V gene TRBV7-9 combines with J gene TRBJ2-1; 7 bases fit TRBD1. The germline V gene has CDR1 SEHNR and CDR2 FQNEAQ (reference sequence). V lost 0 bases to trimming and J lost 11 bases; unmatched junction nucleotides: 7. This CDR3 spans 14 amino acids. CDR3 sequence (DNA): TGTGCCAGCAGCTTAGCACAGGGGAATATAAAGCAGTTCTTC. Amino acids: CASSLAQGNIKQFF.

The V call is TRBV6-1, the J call TRBJ2-7, with 9 bases aligning to TRBD2. CDR1 is MNHNS and CDR2 is SASEGT in the germline V gene. The CDR3 has 14 residues. V shed 6 bases, J shed 0 bases, and the junction held 3 bases outside the gene matches. The CDR3 sequence: CASSQTSGSYEQYF. The CDR3 nucleotides read TGTGCCAGCAGCCAGACTAGCGGCTCCTACGAGCAGTACTTC.

The V call is TRBV7-8, the J call TRBJ2-6, with TRBD1 matching 9 bases. CDR1 is SGHVS, CDR2 FQNEAQ, per germline. With V trimmed by 5 bases and J by 2 bases, 4 bases remained unmatched. CDR3 length: 16 amino acids. The CDR3 coding sequence is TGTGCCAGCAGCAAAACAGGGGGCGCTGGGGCCAACGTCCTGACTTTC. Translation: CASSKTGGAGANVLTF.

This chain joins TRBV4-3 and TRBJ1-4; 8 nucleotides line up with TRBD1. The germline V gene encodes CDR1 LGHNA and CDR2 YSLEER. CDR3 size: 18 residues. The V gene end was trimmed by 1 base and the J gene end by 0 bases; junction bases not matched to a gene: 7. CDR3 protein: CASSQGTGGGATNEKLFF. CDR3 DNA sequence: TGCGCCAGCAGCCAAGGAACAGGGGGGGGTGCAACTAATGAAAAACTGTTTTTT.